What follows are 30 T cell receptor beta chains derived from one specimen sequenced in a study of OX40 agonist ivuxolimab in advanced cancers. Assay: immunoSEQ multiplex PCR; the TCRdb copy retains only in-frame clones and omits some. The data show tens of thousands of clones, 94% seen once. Here the sequenced sample was CD4+ or CD8+ T cells sorted from blood, taken in a trial of the OX40 agonist ivuxolimab. These receptors originate from an adult with an advanced solid tumor such as melanoma, head and neck, liver or kidney cancer.

This clone has just a few counts. V and J are TRBV7-9 and TRBJ2-7, with D unresolved. This CDR3 region has 11 residues. The V gene lost 5 bases and the J gene lost 7 bases, with 9 bases spanning the gap. From germline, CDR1 is SEHNR and CDR2 FQNEAQ (reference sequence). In DNA, the CDR3 is TGTGCCAGCAGCCCTGGCTCTGAGCAGTACTTC. This translates into CASSPGSEQYF.

This chain joins TRBV6-6 and TRBJ2-7, with D unclear. The ends were cut back, 6 bases at V and 1 base at J, with 7 bases in the middle. The CDR3 sequence is 12 residues long. From germline, CDR1 is MNHNY and CDR2 SVGAGI (reference sequence). The CDR3 loop reads CASSLGSYEQYF. The CDR3 bases are TGTGCCAGCAGCCTGGGGTCCTACGAGCAGTACTTC.

This chain joins TRBV6-1 and TRBJ2-3, with no clear D. This CDR3 region has 15 residues. Trimming cost V 1 base and J 0 bases, with 8 bases left between them. CDR1 is MNHNS, CDR2 SASEGT, per germline. The CDR3 protein is CASSEVEDSTDTQYF. CDR3 sequence (DNA): TGTGCCAGCAGTGAAGTGGAAGACAGCACAGATACGCAGTATTTT.

The chain links TRBV7-2 to TRBJ1-5; 10 bases align to TRBD1. Trimming cost V 3 bases and J 8 bases; bases outside gene matches: 10. The CDR3 totals 16 residues. CDR1 is SGHTA, CDR2 FQGNSA, per germline. CDR3 in DNA: TGTGCCAGCAGCTTCCGATGGACAGGGGGTTCAGAGCCCCAGCATTTT. This gives the protein CASSFRWTGGSEPQHF.

The genes are TRBV5-4 and TRBJ2-5, with 7 bases that match TRBD1. Germline assignment: CDR1 SGHNT and CDR2 YYREEE (reference sequence). The V segment lost 4 bases and the J segment 7 bases; nucleotides outside the gene matches: 19. CDR3 length: 17 residues. CDR3 in DNA: TGTGCCAGCAGCCCGGAGCCGACAGGGCAGAAATCGGGGACCCAGTACTTC. This encodes CASSPEPTGQKSGTQYF.

This sequence joins TRBV5-1 and TRBJ1-3, with 8 bases matching TRBD1. Unmatched junction bases numbered 12, after V lost 0 bases and J lost 7 bases. Germline CDR1 is SGHRS and CDR2 is YFSETQ. This CDR3 region has 17 residues. CDR3 nucleotides: TGCGCCAGCAGCTTGGCTCATTTGACAGGGGTTAGGAACACCATATATTTT. Protein product: CASSLAHLTGVRNTIYF.

The V and J genes are TRBV30 and TRBJ2-1; D unclear. The CDR3 has 12 residues. Trimming took off 5 bases at V and 8 bases at J, with 13 bases between the two ends. CDR1 GTSNPN and CDR2 SVGIG come from the germline V gene (reference sequence). The CDR3 region has the DNA TGTGCCTGGGAGCAGAGGCGGTATGAGCAGTTCTTC. Amino acid sequence: CAWEQRRYEQFF.

This clone was recorded only once. The chain uses TRBV4-3 and TRBJ2-2, with D possibly being TRBD1 or TRBD2 (5 bases each). Looked up from germline, CDR1 is LGHNA and CDR2 is YSLEER. The CDR3 loop spans 17 amino acids. V was clipped by 2 bases and J by 2 bases, with 15 bases between them. CDR3: CASSQPSWGSNTGELFF. In DNA, the CDR3 is TGCGCCAGCAGCCAACCCTCTTGGGGGTCAAACACCGGGGAGCTGTTTTTT.

The chain is built from TRBV7-6 and TRBJ2-6; either TRBD1 or TRBD2 may fit D (7 bases each). The germline V gene encodes CDR1 SGHVS and CDR2 FNYEAQ. Deletions cut 4 bases from V and 4 bases from J, with 17 bases between. The CDR3 runs 17 residues. In DNA, the CDR3 is TGTGCCAGCAGCTCCCCCAGGGGGGGCTGGGGGGCCAACGTCCTGACTTTC. Its translation is CASSSPRGGWGANVLTF.

This chain links TRBV6-5 with TRBJ1-1; D is ambiguous. Deletions cut 2 bases from V and 6 bases from J, with 16 bases between. Germline loops: CDR1 MNHEY, CDR2 SVGAGI. This CDR3 comprises 15 residues. The CDR3 spells CASSYRFGESPEAFF. DNA for the CDR3: TGTGCCAGCAGTTACCGTTTCGGGGAGAGCCCTGAAGCTTTCTTT.

The rearrangement uses TRBV4-1 and TRBJ1-2, with D unclear. In germline, CDR1 is MGHRA, CDR2 YSYEKL. This CDR3 contains 13 residues. Trimming removed 1 base from V and 4 bases from J, with 7 bases in between. The CDR3 loop is CASSQGSSYGYTF. For the CDR3, the DNA is TGCGCCAGCAGCCAAGGTTCGAGCTATGGCTACACCTTC.

The CDR3: CASSLGANQPQHF. The CDR3 nucleotides read TGTGCCAGCAGCTTGGGGGCCAATCAGCCCCAGCATTTT. The chain has TRBV5-6 and TRBJ1-5, with D hard to call. The germline CDR1 and CDR2 sequences are SGHDT and YYEEEE. The V and J ends lost 0 bases and 3 bases respectively, with 4 bases between them. The CDR3 consists of 13 residues. Variable domain in full (rest from reference TRBV5-6 and TRBJ1-5): DAGVTQSPTHLIKTRGQQVTLRCSPKSGHDTVSWYQQALGQGPQFIFQYYEEEERQRGNFPDRFSGHQFPNYSSELNVNALLLGDSALYLCASSLGANQPQHFGDGTRLSIL.

The CDR3 nucleotides are TGTGCCACCAGCAGAGCCGTCATGGCGGGAGGATCCGATGAGCAGTTCTTC. It specifies CATSRAVMAGGSDEQFF. The J gene is TRBJ2-1, the V gene TRBV15; 8 bases fit TRBD2. The V gene end was trimmed by 1 base and the J gene end by 8 bases; junction bases not matched to a gene: 13. CDR1 is LNHNV and CDR2 is YYDKDF in the germline V gene (reference sequence). This CDR3 comprises 17 residues.

The V call is TRBV11-2, the J call TRBJ2-7; D might be TRBD1 (5 bases). The CDR3 spans 14 residues. Trimming removed 1 base at V and 4 bases at J, with 11 bases between. Germline CDR1 is SGHAT and CDR2 is FQNNGV. In nucleotides, the CDR3 is TGTGCCAGCAGCTTAGTAGGGGCAGTATACGAGCAGTACTTC. Its protein product is CASSLVGAVYEQYF.

The rearrangement links TRBV7-2 to TRBJ2-7, with 9 bases that match TRBD1. J was trimmed by 5 bases and V by 0 bases; bases with no gene match: 5. There are 15 residues in the CDR3. Germline lookup yields CDR1 SGHTA and CDR2 FQGNSA. CDR3 nucleotides: TGTGCCAGCAGCTTAGCGACAGGGGGTGACGACGAGCAGTACTTC. Translated, it gives CASSLATGGDDEQYF. Supplemented by reference TRBV7-2 and TRBJ2-7, the full variable domain reads GAGVSQSPSNKVTEKGKDVELRCDPISGHTALYWYRQSLGQGLEFLIYFQGNSAPDKSGLPSDRFSAERTGGSVSTLTIQRTQQEDSAVYLCASSLATGGDDEQYFGPGTRLTVT.

The chain joins TRBV19 to TRBJ2-1; TRBD2 aligns across 12 bases. CDR1 and CDR2 from the germline V gene are LNHDA and SQIVND (reference sequence). J lost 7 bases, V lost 1 base, and 11 bases had no gene match. The CDR3 consists of 18 residues. The CDR3 DNA follows: TGTGCCAGTAGTATAGTCGGACTAGCGGGATTTGTAAGTAATGAGCAGTTCTTC. Its protein is CASSIVGLAGFVSNEQFF.

This chain connects TRBV27 to TRBJ2-5; 8 nucleotides line up with TRBD2. Germline assignment: CDR1 MNHEY and CDR2 SMNVEV (reference sequence). Trimming at V came to 0 bases and at J to 0 bases, leaving 9 bases not matched to a gene. The CDR3 runs 18 residues. The CDR3 protein is CASSLSIERESYQETQYF. The CDR3 DNA is TGTGCCAGCAGTTTATCGATCGAGCGGGAGTCTTACCAAGAGACCCAGTACTTC.

CDR3 nucleotide sequence: TGCGCCAGCAGCCAAGAAAGGACGAACACCGGGGAGCTGTTTTTT. Its protein is CASSQERTNTGELFF. The genes are TRBV4-3 and TRBJ2-2, with D unclear. V was pared by 0 bases and J by 0 bases, with 5 bases between. Germline values: CDR1 LGHNA, CDR2 YSLEER. The CDR3 runs 15 residues.

The chain employs TRBV5-6 and TRBJ1-1; no reliable D call. The CDR3 consists of 13 residues. Between the trimmed V and J ends, which lost 4 bases and 0 bases, there was a span of 7 bases. Germline V gene lookup returns CDR1 SGHDT and CDR2 YYEEEE. In nucleotides, the CDR3 is TGTGCCAGCAGCATGGGAATGAACACTGAAGCTTTCTTT. Its protein product is CASSMGMNTEAFF.

V gene TRBV9 combines with J gene TRBJ2-6; tentatively, D is TRBD2 (5 bases). Germline V gene data show CDR1 as SGDLS and CDR2 as YYNGEE. Trimming took off 4 bases at V and 1 base at J, with 21 bases between the two ends. The CDR3 loop spans 19 amino acids. The CDR3 loop reads CASSLLEGFVVSGANVLTF. For the CDR3, the DNA is TGTGCCAGCAGCCTACTAGAGGGTTTCGTGGTATCTGGGGCCAACGTCCTGACTTTC.

The V gene is TRBV27, the J gene TRBJ1-2; 10 bases line up with TRBD1. J gave up 6 bases and V 5 bases, and 0 bases lay outside the gene matches. The CDR3 is 12 amino acids. Germline loops: CDR1 MNHEY, CDR2 SMNVEV (reference sequence). This chain's CDR3 is CASSGQGDGYTF. CDR3 coding DNA: TGTGCCAGCAGTGGACAGGGGGATGGCTACACCTTC.

J is TRBJ2-2 and V is TRBV4-3; 9 bases are shared with TRBD2. Germline values: CDR1 LGHNA, CDR2 YSLEER. V lost 3 bases to trimming and J lost 2 bases; unmatched junction nucleotides: 4. The CDR3 length is 16 residues. The CDR3 spells CASSQWREGNTGELFF. The CDR3 DNA follows: TGCGCCAGCAGCCAGTGGCGGGAGGGTAACACCGGGGAGCTGTTTTTT.

The chain uses TRBV6-5 and TRBJ1-1; 10 bases match TRBD1. The germline V gene has CDR1 MNHEY and CDR2 SVGAGI. Trimming took 4 bases from V and 6 from J; bases not matched to a gene: 5. The CDR3 is 14 amino acids. The CDR3 is CASSFLGTGAEAFF. CDR3 nucleotides: TGTGCCAGCAGTTTCTTGGGGACAGGGGCTGAAGCTTTCTTT.

The chain has TRBV5-4 and TRBJ1-2, with D possibly TRBD1 on 5 matching bases. Trimming left V 1 base short and J 4 bases short, with 14 bases between. CDR1 is SGHNT, CDR2 YYREEE, per germline (reference sequence). The CDR3 length is 15 residues. This CDR3 is CASSLLGGRVYGYTF. Written as DNA, the CDR3 is TGTGCCAGCAGCTTGTTGGGGGGTAGGGTCTATGGCTACACCTTC.

The V call is TRBV7-8, the J call TRBJ2-7, with D possibly matching TRBD2 (6 bases). The V end lost 0 bases, the J end lost 4 bases, and 13 bases lay between the germline ends. Germline CDR1 is SGHVS and CDR2 is FQNEAQ. The CDR3 is made up of 15 amino acids. The CDR3 sequence: CASSLARDSFYEQYF. Here the CDR3 DNA reads TGTGCCAGCAGCTTAGCCCGGGACTCCTTTTACGAGCAGTACTTC.

The chain recombines TRBV7-6 with TRBJ2-7, with TRBD2 matching over 12 bases. The ends lost 5 bases at V and 1 base at J; junction bases unmatched: 6. Germline lookup yields CDR1 SGHVS and CDR2 FNYEAQ. CDR3 length: 16 amino acids. The CDR3 DNA is TGTGCCAGCAGCGTCTCTAGCGGGAGGGTATCCTACGAGCAGTACTTC. Its translation: CASSVSSGRVSYEQYF.

The chain uses TRBV4-3 and TRBJ2-3; 7 nucleotides agree with TRBD2. There are 16 residues in the CDR3. V gave up 0 bases and J gave up 2 bases; unmatched junction bases: 5. Germline values: CDR1 LGHNA, CDR2 YSLEER. The CDR3 DNA reads TGCGCCAGCAGCCAAGAGTCTAGCGGATACACAGATACGCAGTATTTT. It is translated as CASSQESSGYTDTQYF.

CDR3 nucleotide sequence: TGTGCCAGTAGTCGAGGGCTTTCTCAGCCCCAGCATTTT. Protein sequence: CASSRGLSQPQHF. This rearrangement joins TRBV19 to TRBJ1-5; no clear D gene. The germline V gene encodes CDR1 LNHDA and CDR2 SQIVND (reference sequence). Trimming removed 5 bases at V and 6 bases at J, with 11 bases between. The CDR3 sequence is 13 residues long.

The J gene is TRBJ2-5, the V gene TRBV5-6; TRBD2 matches at 12 bases. This CDR3 region has 13 residues. Germline V lookup: CDR1 SGHDT, CDR2 YYEEEE. V lost 5 bases, J lost 10 bases, and 6 bases stayed unmatched. CDR3 nucleotide sequence: TGTGCCAGCAGTTACGGGACTAGCGGGCGCCAGTACTTC. Amino acid sequence: CASSYGTSGRQYF.

This clone ranks as medium-sized. The V call is TRBV4-3, the J call TRBJ2-1; no reliable D call. The CDR3 spans 13 residues. Per the germline V gene, CDR1 is LGHNA and CDR2 is YSLEER. Between the trimmed V and J ends, which lost 0 bases and 8 bases, there was a span of 8 bases. The CDR3 region has the DNA TGCGCCAGCAGCCAAGATGGCCCCGATGAGCAGTTCTTC. Translation gives CASSQDGPDEQFF.